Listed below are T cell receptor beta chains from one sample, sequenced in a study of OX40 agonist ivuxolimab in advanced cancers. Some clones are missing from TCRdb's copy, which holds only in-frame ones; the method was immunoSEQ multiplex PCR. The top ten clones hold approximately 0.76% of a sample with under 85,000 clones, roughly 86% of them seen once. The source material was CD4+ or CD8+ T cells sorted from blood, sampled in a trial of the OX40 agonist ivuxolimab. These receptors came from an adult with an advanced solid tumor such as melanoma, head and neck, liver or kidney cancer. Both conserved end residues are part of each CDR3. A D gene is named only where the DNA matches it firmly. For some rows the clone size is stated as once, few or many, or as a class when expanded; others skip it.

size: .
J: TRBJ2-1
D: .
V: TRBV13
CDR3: CASSFGRLASEQFF
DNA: TGTGCCAGCAGCTTCGGCCGGCTAGCAAGTGAGCAGTTCTTC

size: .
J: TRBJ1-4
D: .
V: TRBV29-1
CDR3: CSVGVMGDEKLFF
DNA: TGCAGCGTTGGGGTGATGGGGGATGAAAAACTGTTTTTT

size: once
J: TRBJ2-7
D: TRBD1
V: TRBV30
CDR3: CAWRAGGHEQYF
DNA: TGTGCCTGGAGGGCAGGGGGCCACGAGCAGTACTTC

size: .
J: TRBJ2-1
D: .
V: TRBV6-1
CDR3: CASSETPTRDNEQFF
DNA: TGTGCCAGCAGTGAAACCCCCACTAGGGACAATGAGCAGTTCTTC

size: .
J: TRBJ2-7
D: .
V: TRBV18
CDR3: CASSPDEGYEQYF
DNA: TGTGCCAGCTCACCGGATGAGGGCTACGAGCAGTACTTC

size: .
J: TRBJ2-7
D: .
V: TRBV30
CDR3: CAWSGGAGTVYEQYF
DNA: TGTGCCTGGAGTGGGGGGGCCGGGACAGTCTACGAGCAGTACTTC

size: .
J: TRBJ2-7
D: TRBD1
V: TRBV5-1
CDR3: CASSLADRDKEQYF
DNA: TGCGCCAGCAGCTTGGCTGACAGGGATAAAGAGCAGTACTTC

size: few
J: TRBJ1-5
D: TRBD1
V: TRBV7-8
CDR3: CASSPGQGTAQPQHF
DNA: TGTGCCAGCAGCCCCGGACAGGGGACTGCTCAGCCCCAGCATTTT

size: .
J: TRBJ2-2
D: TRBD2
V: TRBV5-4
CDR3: CASSSWTSGHTGELFF
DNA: TGTGCCAGCAGCTCTTGGACTAGCGGGCACACCGGGGAGCTGTTTTTT

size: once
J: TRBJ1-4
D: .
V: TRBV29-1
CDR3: CSVARGNEKLFF
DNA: TGCAGCGTTGCCAGGGGTAATGAAAAACTGTTTTTT

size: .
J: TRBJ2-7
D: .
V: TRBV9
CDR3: CASSADLAYEQYF
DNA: TGTGCCAGCAGCGCTGACCTGGCCTACGAGCAGTACTTC

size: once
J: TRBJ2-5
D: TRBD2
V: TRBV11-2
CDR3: CASSLDGTTQETQYF
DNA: TGTGCCAGCAGCTTAGATGGGACTACCCAAGAGACCCAGTACTTC

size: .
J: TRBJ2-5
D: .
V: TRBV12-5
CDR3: CASGLGQGETQYF
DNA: TGTGCTAGTGGTTTGGGCCAGGGCGAGACCCAGTACTTC

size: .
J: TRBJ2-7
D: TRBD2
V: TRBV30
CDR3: CAWTKPLGLAGAITYEQYF
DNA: TGTGCCTGGACCAAGCCCCTGGGACTAGCGGGAGCTATAACGTACGAGCAGTACTTC

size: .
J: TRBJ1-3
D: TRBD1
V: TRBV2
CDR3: CASSRDRGRSGERNTIYF
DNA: TGTGCCAGCAGCCGGGACAGGGGGCGCAGTGGTGAGAGAAACACCATATATTTT

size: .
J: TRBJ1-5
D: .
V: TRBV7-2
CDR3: CASRLGGGGGNQPQHF
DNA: TGTGCCAGCAGATTGGGTGGGGGGGGAGGCAATCAGCCCCAGCATTTT

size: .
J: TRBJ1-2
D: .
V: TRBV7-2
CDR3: CASSYTGGGGGYYGYTF
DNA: TGTGCCAGCAGCTACACGGGAGGGGGGGGAGGCTACTATGGCTACACCTTC

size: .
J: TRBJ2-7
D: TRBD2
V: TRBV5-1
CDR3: CASSSTGTSVYEQYF
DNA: TGCGCCAGCAGCTCAACCGGGACTAGCGTCTACGAGCAGTACTTC

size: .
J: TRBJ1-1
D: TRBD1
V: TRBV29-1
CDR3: CSVEDRGRRDTEAFF
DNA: TGCAGCGTTGAAGACAGGGGGCGCAGAGACACTGAAGCTTTCTTT

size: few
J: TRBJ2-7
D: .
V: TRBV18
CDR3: CASSPNSYEQYF
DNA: TGTGCCAGCTCACCCAACAGTTACGAGCAGTACTTC

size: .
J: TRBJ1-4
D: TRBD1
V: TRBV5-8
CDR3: CASSFTGGTNEKLFF
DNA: TGTGCCAGCAGCTTTACAGGGGGAACTAATGAAAAACTGTTTTTT

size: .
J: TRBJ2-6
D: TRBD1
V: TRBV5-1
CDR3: CASSWTGGGGANVLTF
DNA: TGCGCCAGCAGCTGGACAGGGGGAGGTGGGGCCAACGTCCTGACTTTC

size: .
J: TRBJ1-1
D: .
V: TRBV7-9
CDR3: CASGGQNTEAFF
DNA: TGTGCCAGCGGGGGACAAAACACTGAAGCTTTCTTT

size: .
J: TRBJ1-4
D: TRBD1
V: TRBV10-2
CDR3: CASREGADNEKLFF
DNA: TGCGCCAGCAGGGAGGGGGCGGATAATGAAAAACTGTTTTTT

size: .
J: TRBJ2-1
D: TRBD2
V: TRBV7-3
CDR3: CASSSRRLAVHNEQFF
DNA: TGTGCCAGCAGCTCCCGCCGGCTAGCGGTGCACAATGAGCAGTTCTTC

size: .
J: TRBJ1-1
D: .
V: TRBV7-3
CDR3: CASSFRQVMNTEAFF
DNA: TGTGCCAGCAGCTTCCGACAGGTAATGAACACTGAAGCTTTCTTT